This T cell receptor (beta chain) was sequenced for a study of neurological immune-mediated disorders. Using its own MiXCR run on the 5' RACE reads, TCRdb lists one record per CDR3 protein. The sample lists about 80,000 distinct CDR3 sequences, about 5% occurring once. This clonotype was recorded at least ten times. With 6 bases clipped from V and 6 bases from J, the junction kept 9 bases outside the gene matches. This CDR3 is built from 16 residues. Per the germline V gene, CDR1 is SNHLY and CDR2 is FYNNEI. Time point in this sample: longitudinal time-point 2. Sequencing was carried out using PBMCs. This receptor was taken from an older woman with multiple sclerosis. V usage is TRBV2 and J usage is TRBJ1-5; 12 nucleotides match TRBD1. CDR3 nucleotide sequence: TGTGCCAGCAGCCAGCCGGGACAGGGGGCTTCTCAGCCCCAGCATTTT. Protein: CASSQPGQGASQPQHF.